This passage covers 3 T cell receptor beta chains from one sample sequenced in a study of vaccination and CD4 T cells after COVID-19. CD4+ T cells that had been cultured provided DNA sequenced with the Oncomine TCR Beta short-read assay. TCRdb used MiXCR to reprocess the PCR reads, holding one entry per CDR3 protein. There are 20,000 to 25,000 distinct CDR3 sequences in the sample; roughly half occur only once, and approximately 9% lies in the top ten. These receptors have no known antigen. The treatment denotes: approximately 9-day PBMC culture with coronavirus spike peptide pools or control peptides (ViraFEST assay). Material for sequencing was CD4+ T cells from blood, cultured in vitro. The receptor set was obtained from a human donor who had recovered from COVID-19.

This chain uses TRBV6-5 with TRBJ2-2, with D perhaps TRBD2 (5 bases). Trimming left V 3 bases short and J 11 bases short, with 13 bases between. This CDR3 has 13 amino acids. Germline lookup yields CDR1 MNHEY and CDR2 SVGAGI. The CDR3 here is CASSYPGLGELFF. The CDR3 nucleotides are TGTGCCAGCAGTTATCCCGGACTTGGCGAGCTGTTTTTT.

This sequence joins TRBV5-1 and TRBJ2-3; D may be TRBD1 or TRBD2 (5 bases each). This CDR3 comprises 15 residues. In germline, CDR1 is SGHRS, CDR2 YFSETQ. The V gene lost 2 bases and the J gene lost 1 base, with 11 bases spanning the gap. The CDR3 protein is CASSFGAFGTDTQYF. The CDR3, as DNA: TGCGCCAGCAGCTTCGGGGCTTTTGGCACAGATACGCAGTATTTT.

This clonotype was picked up one time. This chain connects TRBV18 to TRBJ1-1; perhaps TRBD1 as D (5 bases). The CDR3 is 13 residues long. From germline, CDR1 is KGHSH and CDR2 LQKENI. Trimming pared 2 bases from V and 6 bases from J, leaving 10 bases between. The CDR3: CASSPVQGSEAFF. In DNA form, the CDR3 reads TGTGCCAGCTCACCAGTGCAGGGCTCTGAAGCTTTCTTT. Supplemented by reference TRBV18 and TRBJ1-1, the full variable domain reads NAGVMQNPRHLVRRRGQEARLRCSPMKGHSHVYWYRQLPEEGLKFMVYLQKENIIDESGMPKERFSAEFPKEGPSILRIQQVVRGDSAAYFCASSPVQGSEAFFGQGTRLTVV.